The entry that follows covers one T cell receptor (beta chain) sequence. The entry originates in a study of prognosis after radiotherapy for stage I lung cancer. Study context: Stereotactic body radiotherapy was never combined with concurrent therapy in any patient.

Two-round multiplex PCR amplified TCR beta CDR3 from genomic DNA. TRBV and TRBJ genes each had their own specific primers in first-round PCR. A single record per CDR3 protein comes from TCRdb applying MiXCR to the multiplex PCR reads. This table has roughly 14,000 distinct CDR3 sequences, 55% to 65% appearing once. The CDR3 runs 16 residues. Germline CDR1 MDHEN, CDR2 SYDVKM. V lost 4 bases to trimming and J lost 0 bases, with 10 bases between them. This sequence originates from a donor at least 50 years old with non-small cell lung cancer. The chain carries TRBV28 and TRBJ1-6, with a possible D match to TRBD1 (6 bases). This sample comprised PBMCs, obtained before or after stereotactic body radiation therapy (not recorded which). CDR3 in DNA: TGTGCCAGCAGTTCAGGACAGAGCTCCTATAATTCACCCCTCCACTTT. Protein sequence: CASSSGQSSYNSPLHF.